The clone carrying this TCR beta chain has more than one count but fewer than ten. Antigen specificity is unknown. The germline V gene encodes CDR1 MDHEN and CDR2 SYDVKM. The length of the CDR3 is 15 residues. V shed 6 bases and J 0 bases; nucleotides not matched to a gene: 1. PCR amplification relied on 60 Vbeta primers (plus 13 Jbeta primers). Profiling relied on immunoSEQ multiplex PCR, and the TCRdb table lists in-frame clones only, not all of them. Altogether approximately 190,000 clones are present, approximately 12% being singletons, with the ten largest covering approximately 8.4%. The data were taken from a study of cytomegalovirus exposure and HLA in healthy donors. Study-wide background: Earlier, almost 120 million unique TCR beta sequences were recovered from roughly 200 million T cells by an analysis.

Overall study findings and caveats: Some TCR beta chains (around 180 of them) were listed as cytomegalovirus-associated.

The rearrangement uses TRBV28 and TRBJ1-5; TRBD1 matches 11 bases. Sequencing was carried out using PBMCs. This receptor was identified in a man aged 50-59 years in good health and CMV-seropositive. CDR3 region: CASRGTGGSNQPQHF. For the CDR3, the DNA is TGTGCCAGCAGGGGGACAGGGGGTAGCAATCAGCCCCAGCATTTT.